Listed here are 23 T cell receptor beta chains from one sample, sequenced in a study of blood T cell repertoires in COVID-19. Repertoires were generated with immunoSEQ multiplex PCR, while TCRdb's copy carries only in-frame clones and drops some. Of around 220,000 clones in the sample, 80% to 85% were seen once. Source material: peripheral blood. The receptors stem from a human donor in a cohort sampled during active COVID-19.

This clone has a single count. The V and J genes are TRBV11-2 and TRBJ2-7; 13 positions match TRBD2. V shed 5 bases and J 4 bases; nucleotides not matched to a gene: 5. The CDR3 has 15 amino acids. From germline, CDR1 is SGHAT and CDR2 FQNNGV. In nucleotides, the CDR3 is TGTGCCAGCAGCACGCGGACTAGCGGGAGATACGAGCAGTACTTC. Residues: CASSTRTSGRYEQYF.

The rearrangement links TRBV6-5 to TRBJ2-1; 9 nucleotides line up with TRBD1. Germline V gives CDR1 MNHEY, CDR2 SVGAGI. Losses at the gene ends were 5 bases for V and 1 base for J; bases not matched to a gene: 3. The CDR3 consists of 15 residues. The CDR3 nucleotides read TGTGCCAGCAGTCCCGACAGGGGGTCCTACAATGAGCAGTTCTTC. Protein: CASSPDRGSYNEQFF.

The chain carries TRBV27 and TRBJ2-7; 10 bases are a match to TRBD1. Germline lookup yields CDR1 MNHEY and CDR2 SMNVEV (reference sequence). The ends lost 5 bases at V and 9 bases at J; junction bases unmatched: 7. The CDR3 runs 13 residues. The CDR3 loop reads CASSAGTGERQYF. In DNA, the CDR3 is TGTGCCAGCAGTGCCGGGACAGGGGAGAGGCAGTACTTC.

This clone was detected a few times. The chain couples TRBV5-6 to TRBJ1-2; D remains unclear. The CDR3 spans 13 residues. Germline CDR1 SGHDT, CDR2 YYEEEE. Trimming pared 0 bases from V and 2 bases from J, leaving 5 bases between. CDR3 sequence (DNA): TGTGCCAGCAGCTTGGGCGGGAACTATGGCTACACCTTC. Protein: CASSLGGNYGYTF. The full variable domain, with the rest looked up from reference TRBV5-6 and TRBJ1-2, is DAGVTQSPTHLIKTRGQQVTLRCSPKSGHDTVSWYQQALGQGPQFIFQYYEEEERQRGNFPDRFSGHQFPNYSSELNVNALLLGDSALYLCASSLGGNYGYTFGSGTRLTVV.

The rearrangement links TRBV6-2 or TRBV6-3 to TRBJ1-1; D possibly corresponds to TRBD1 (5 bases). Germline CDR1 reads MNHEY; CDR2 reads SVGEGT. Deletions cut 4 bases from V and 1 base from J, with 10 bases between. The CDR3 runs to 14 residues. The CDR3 protein is CASSSDGGNTEAFF. Here the CDR3 DNA reads TGTGCCAGCAGTTCCGACGGGGGGAACACTGAAGCTTTCTTT.

The chain employs TRBV9 and TRBJ1-1; the D gene is possibly TRBD1 (6 bases). V dropped 4 bases and J dropped 7 bases, with 14 bases sitting between them. The CDR3 has 13 residues. Germline CDR1 reads SGDLS; CDR2 reads YYNGEE. CDR3 coding DNA: TGTGCCAGCAGCCCGAGGGGGAGGGATGAAGCTTTCTTT. It translates to CASSPRGRDEAFF.

The chain employs TRBV30 and TRBJ1-2; 7 bases fit TRBD1. This CDR3 is built from 14 residues. Trimming cost V 3 bases and J 6 bases; bases outside gene matches: 10. The germline gives CDR1 GTSNPN, CDR2 SVGIG (reference sequence). CDR3 DNA sequence: TGTGCCTGGAGCCGACAGGGAAGGGCCGATGGCTACACCTTC. Protein product: CAWSRQGRADGYTF.

The DNA for the CDR3 is TGCGCCAGCAGAGGACAGACCCTCAACACTGAAGCTTTCTTT. This codes for CASRGQTLNTEAFF. The chain combines TRBV10-2 with TRBJ1-1; tentative D call: TRBD1 (6 bases). CDR3 size: 14 residues. Trimming took 6 bases from V and 2 from J, leaving 13 bases between them. CDR1 is WSHSY, CDR2 SAAADI, per germline.

This clone was counted a few times. The V call is TRBV4-2, the J call TRBJ1-2, with no clear D. Germline V gene sequence: CDR1 LGHNA, CDR2 YNFKEQ. Trimming cost V 4 bases and J 2 bases, with 5 bases left between them. The CDR3 loop spans 12 amino acids. CDR3 sequence (DNA): TGTGCCAGCAGCCGGGAGAACTATGGCTACACCTTC. It specifies CASSRENYGYTF.

Turning to this clone: The same CDR3 arises from other DNA sequences in this sample as well. This chain joins TRBV4-3 and TRBJ1-1; no reliable D call. Germline CDR1 reads LGHNA; CDR2 reads YSLEER. Deletions cut 0 bases from V and 1 base from J, with 6 bases between. The CDR3 consists of 14 residues. Written as DNA, the CDR3 is TGCGCCAGCAGCCAAGATCCAGGGAACACTGAAGCTTTCTTT. This translates into CASSQDPGNTEAFF.

V usage is TRBV7-2 and J usage is TRBJ2-7; 9 nucleotides agree with TRBD1. CDR1 and CDR2 (germline): SGHTA, FQGNSA. V was pared by 8 bases and J by 6 bases, with 14 bases of the junction left unmatched. There are 15 residues in the CDR3. CDR3 sequence (DNA): TGTGCCAGCGACTTCACGGGACAGGGACATGCCGAGCAGTACTTC. Translation gives CASDFTGQGHAEQYF.

V gene TRBV3-1 (or the pseudogene TRBV3-2) combines with J gene TRBJ2-7; 12 nucleotides match TRBD2. Germline CDR1 is LGHDT and CDR2 is YNNKEL (reference sequence). V dropped 1 base and J dropped 3; count of bases not matched to a gene: 22. The CDR3 has 22 amino acids. DNA for the CDR3: TGTGCCAGCAGCCAAGGGACTTTTAGCCCTAGCGGGAGGGCCACCCCCCTCTACGAGCAGTACTTC. This sequence encodes CASSQGTFSPSGRATPLYEQYF.

This clone occurred a few times. The chain uses TRBV5-6 and TRBJ1-1; D is unresolved. From germline, CDR1 is SGHDT and CDR2 YYEEEE. The length of the CDR3 is 18 residues. V was cut by 0 bases and J by 0 bases, with 18 bases left in between. The CDR3 region is CASSLVGSGAPVNTEAFF. The CDR3, as DNA: TGTGCCAGCAGCTTGGTGGGGTCGGGAGCCCCCGTGAACACTGAAGCTTTCTTT.

This clone was counted at least ten times. This same CDR3 is encoded by further DNA sequences in the sample. CDR3: CASSHRQGAHEQYF. CDR3 coding DNA: TGCGCCAGCAGCCATCGACAGGGAGCCCACGAGCAGTACTTC. This chain connects TRBV4-3 to TRBJ2-7; 7 bases are shared with TRBD1. V gave up 3 bases and J gave up 5 bases; unmatched junction bases: 7. This CDR3 has 14 residues. CDR1 LGHNA and CDR2 YSLEER come from the germline V gene.

The chain has TRBV4-1 and TRBJ2-1; 7 nucleotides align to TRBD1. The germline V gene has CDR1 MGHRA and CDR2 YSYEKL. This CDR3 has 15 amino acids. V gave up 5 bases and J gave up 3 bases; unmatched junction bases: 7. The CDR3 nucleotides are TGCGCCAGCAGCACTACCGGGACAGTCTACAATGAGCAGTTCTTC. It codes for CASSTTGTVYNEQFF.

The chain uses TRBV7-8 and TRBJ2-7; TRBD2 matches 11 bases. The junction had 6 bases not matched to a gene; V was cut back by 5 bases and J by 6 bases. The germline CDR1 and CDR2 sequences are SGHVS and FQNEAQ. This CDR3 comprises 14 residues. In nucleotides, the CDR3 is TGTGCCAGCAGCCCGGGACTAGCGGTAAGCGAGCAGTACTTC. It codes for CASSPGLAVSEQYF. Based on the CDR3 plus reference TRBV7-8 and TRBJ2-7, the full variable domain is GAGVSQSPRYKVAKRGQDVALRCDPISGHVSLFWYQQALGQGPEFLTYFQNEAQLDKSGLPSDRFFAERPEGSVSTLKIQRTQQEDSAVYLCASSPGLAVSEQYFGPGTRLTVT.

The chain links TRBV25-1 to TRBJ2-7; the D is unclear. CDR3 size: 14 residues. V was pared by 5 bases and J by 0 bases, with 11 bases between. From germline, CDR1 is MGHDK and CDR2 SYGVNS. The CDR3, as DNA: TGTGCCAGCAGTCCCACACGCCTCTCCTACGAGCAGTACTTC. Translation gives CASSPTRLSYEQYF.

The V gene is TRBV7-3, the J gene TRBJ2-1; 8 bases are shared with TRBD1. With 0 bases clipped from V and 7 bases from J, the junction kept 2 bases outside the gene matches. Germline loops: CDR1 SGHTA, CDR2 FQGTGA. CDR3 length equals 14 residues. CDR3 nucleotide sequence: TGTGCCAGCAGCTTAACAGGGACAGGAAATGAGCAGTTCTTC. Translating it yields CASSLTGTGNEQFF.

The CDR3 DNA reads TGTGCCAGCAGCTTAGCAACAGGGGTCCACGAGCAGTACTTC. Its translation is CASSLATGVHEQYF. This chain connects TRBV7-9 to TRBJ2-7, with 7 positions matching TRBD1. This CDR3 spans 14 amino acids. Losses at the gene ends were 0 bases for V and 5 bases for J; bases not matched to a gene: 4. Germline values: CDR1 SEHNR, CDR2 FQNEAQ (reference sequence).

This chain joins TRBV7-9 and TRBJ2-3; 11 positions match TRBD2. Germline CDR1 is SEHNR and CDR2 is FQNEAQ (reference sequence). This CDR3 is built from 15 residues. Trimming removed 6 bases from V and 4 bases from J; junction bases left unmatched: 6. CDR3: CASRYTSGSPDTQYF. The CDR3 nucleotides read TGTGCCAGCAGGTATACTAGCGGGAGCCCAGATACGCAGTATTTT.

V gene TRBV10-2 combines with J gene TRBJ1-2; possible D gene TRBD1, 6 bases. The CDR3 is made up of 14 amino acids. CDR1 and CDR2 from the germline V gene are WSHSY and SAAADI. V lost 2 bases, J lost 3 bases, and 10 bases lay in between. The CDR3 spells CASSERGTDYGYTF. The CDR3 coding sequence is TGCGCCAGCAGTGAGAGGGGGACCGACTATGGCTACACCTTC.

As for this clone: Additional DNA sequences in this sample encode the identical CDR3. This chain links TRBV15 with TRBJ1-2, with TRBD1 matching 7 bases. Germline CDR1 is LNHNV and CDR2 is YYDKDF (reference sequence). V trimming: 4 bases; J trimming: 7 bases; junction bases outside the gene matches: 9. The CDR3 runs 14 residues. As DNA, the CDR3 is TGTGCCACCAGCACCCGACAGGGAAGATCTGGCTACACCTTC. Amino acid sequence: CATSTRQGRSGYTF.

V and J are TRBV5-4 and TRBJ2-7; D is uncertain. CDR1 is SGHNT, CDR2 YYREEE, per germline (reference sequence). V was shortened by 2 bases and J by 3 bases, with 15 bases between the two germline ends. This CDR3 region has 15 residues. The CDR3 nucleotides are TGTGCCAGCAGCTTCAATGGTGGTCCGGGCTACGAGCAGTACTTC. As protein: CASSFNGGPGYEQYF.